Following are 13 T cell receptor beta chains from one sample sequenced in a study of T cell clonality in common variable immunodeficiency (dated by TCRdb to 2014 to 2015). Library generation was performed with the immunoSEQ multiplex PCR assay. As stored in TCRdb, this immuneACCESS dataset retains in-frame rearrangements with V and J assigned. A fraction of the clones does not appear; measured against another copy, unresolved V genes explain less than half of the discrepancy, and the remainder lacks a known reason. There are tens of thousands of clones in this sample, and none of them is a singleton. In total, the top ten clones hold roughly 1.5% of the sample. Sequencing was carried out using peripheral blood mononuclear cells. These receptors came from a person aged 18 to 70 in good health.

This clone was counted many times. The read gets to within 3 residues of the CDR3 end, and the germline J gene fills in the rest. V is TRBV7-9 and J is TRBJ1-2, with D possibly being TRBD1 (6 bases). In germline, CDR1 is SEHNR, CDR2 FQNEAQ (reference sequence). The ends were cut back, 0 bases at V and 4 bases at J, with 12 bases in the middle. This CDR3 comprises 15 residues. The CDR3 bases that were read are TGTGCCAGCAGCTTAGCGTTAGGGGGTACCTATGGC. Translation gives CASSLALGGTYG. The whole CDR3 is CASSLALGGTYGYTF.

This clone was recorded many times. Coverage ceases 3 residues before the CDR3 finishes, and the germline J gene fills in the end. This chain links TRBV7-6 with TRBJ1-6; 8 bases agree with TRBD1. Germline V CDR1 and CDR2: SGHVS, FNYEAQ. V dropped 3 bases and J dropped 9; count of bases not matched to a gene: 7. CDR3 length: 15 residues. This chain's CDR3 is CASSFRTGNASPLHF. Incomplete CDR3 DNA: TGTGCCAGCAGCTTTCGGACAGGGAATGCTTCACCC. Full variable domain (missing parts from reference TRBV7-6 and TRBJ1-6): GAGVSQSPRYKVTKRGQDVALRCDPISGHVSLYWYRQALGQGPEFLTYFNYEAQQDKSGLPNDRFSAERPEGSISTLTIQRTEQRDSAMYRCASSFRTGNASPLHFGNGTRLTVT.

This clone was seen many times. The sequence runs out 3 residues before the end of the CDR3; the remainder is reconstructed from the germline J gene. The chain links TRBV30 to TRBJ2-7, with 9 bases fitting TRBD2. Trimming cost V 1 base and J 3 bases; bases outside gene matches: 10. Germline loops: CDR1 GTSNPN, CDR2 SVGIG (reference sequence). The CDR3 has 16 amino acids. CDR3 loop: CAWSDIGSGRYYEQYF. Incomplete CDR3 DNA: TGTGCCTGGAGTGACATTGGTAGCGGGAGATACTACGAG.

A word on this clone: The read terminates 3 residues before the CDR3 end, so the remaining end is supplied by the germline J gene. The J gene is TRBJ1-1, the V gene TRBV5-8; D ambiguous. CDR1 is SGHTS, CDR2 YDEGEE, per germline. Trimming removed 1 base at V and 0 bases at J, with 4 bases between. CDR3 size: 13 residues. The CDR3 region is CASSLSVNTEAFF. Partial CDR3 DNA: TGTGCCAGCAGCTTGAGCGTGAACACTGAA.

This clone was recorded at least ten times. The missing CDR3 end, 3 residues past where the read stops, is filled in from the germline J gene. The chain carries TRBV14 and TRBJ2-2; 7 bases agree with TRBD2. Germline trimming cut 3 bases from V and 1 base from J; bases unmatched to any gene: 5. CDR3 size: 16 residues. Germline CDR1 and CDR2: SGHDN and FVKESK. The sequenced part of the CDR3 DNA is TGTGCCAGCAGCCACCAAACGGGGGGGAACACCGGGGAG. It codes for CASSHQTGGNTGE. In full, the CDR3 reads CASSHQTGGNTGELFF.

The sample holds many counts of this clone. The read is 3 residues too short to cover the CDR3 end, so that end is filled in from the germline J gene. V and J are TRBV20-1 and TRBJ1-6; no clear D. Looked up from germline, CDR1 is DFQATT and CDR2 is SNEGSKA (reference sequence). The length of the CDR3 is 13 residues. V was trimmed by 5 bases and J by 6 bases, leaving 11 bases between them. The CDR3 is CSAFEHVNSPLHF. Incomplete CDR3 DNA: TGCAGTGCTTTTGAGCACGTTAATTCACCC.

In its sample, this clone was seen many times. Read sequence stops 3 residues before the CDR3 end, and the germline J gene provides the missing end. V is TRBV7-9 and J is TRBJ1-2, with 9 bases fitting TRBD1. The J segment lost 6 bases and the V segment lost 2 bases, leaving 7 bases of the junction unmatched. Germline V gene sequence: CDR1 SEHNR, CDR2 FQNEAQ (reference sequence). This CDR3 comprises 15 residues. CDR3 sequence: CASSLSLRTGDGYTF. The covered CDR3 bases are TGTGCCAGCAGCTTATCCCTCAGGACAGGGGATGGC.

This clone was seen at least ten times. The read gets to within 3 residues of the CDR3 end, and the germline J gene fills in the rest. J is TRBJ2-7 and V is TRBV7-6; D is unresolved. Trimming removed 4 bases at V and 0 bases at J, with 13 bases between. This CDR3 spans 15 amino acids. Germline CDR1 SGHVS, CDR2 FNYEAQ. Incomplete CDR3 DNA: TGTGCCAGCAGCTCCGATACAACACCCTCCTACGAG. Translating it yields CASSSDTTPSYE. In full, the CDR3 is CASSSDTTPSYEQYF.

This clone has just a few counts. The DNA ends 3 residues before the CDR3 does, and the rest of the CDR3 is filled in from the germline J gene. This chain joins TRBV5-5 and TRBJ2-7; D may be TRBD1 (5 bases). Germline V lookup: CDR1 SGHKS, CDR2 YYEKEE (reference sequence). The CDR3 spans 15 residues. V dropped 1 base and J dropped 2 bases, with 13 bases sitting between them. The DNA read from the CDR3 is TGTGCCAGCAGCTTGTGGTTAGGGGAAGCCTACGAG. It codes for CASSLWLGEAYE. In full, the CDR3 reads CASSLWLGEAYEQYF.

Ten or more counts support this clone. Coverage ceases 3 residues before the CDR3 finishes, and the germline J gene fills in the end. The chain uses TRBV30 and TRBJ2-6, with 11 positions matching TRBD2. V was pared by 5 bases and J by 4 bases, with 10 bases of the junction left unmatched. Germline CDR1 GTSNPN, CDR2 SVGIG (reference sequence). This CDR3 region has 17 residues. CDR3 region: CAWHTSGSSTGANVLTF. The CDR3 DNA, read in part, is TGTGCCTGGCACACTAGCGGGAGTTCTACGGGGGCCAACGTC. Full variable domain (remainder filled in from reference TRBV30 and TRBJ2-6): SQTIHQWPATLVQPVGSPLSLECTVEGTSNPNLYWYRQAAGRGLQLLFYSVGIGQISSEVPQNLSASRPQDRQFILSSKKLLLSDSGFYLCAWHTSGSSTGANVLTFGAGSRLTVL.

The table lists this clone with many counts. The read gets to within 3 residues of the CDR3 end, and the germline J gene fills in the rest. The chain employs TRBV7-8 and TRBJ2-3; 8 bases fit TRBD2. The V and J ends lost 5 bases and 2 bases, in that order; junction bases with no gene match: 6. Germline V gives CDR1 SGHVS, CDR2 FQNEAQ. The CDR3 length is 15 residues. CDR3: CASSTGTRITDTQYF. The sequenced part of the CDR3 DNA is TGTGCCAGCAGCACCGGGACTAGAATCACAGATACG.

This clone was counted at least ten times. With the read ending 3 residues before the CDR3 end, the germline J gene is used to fill in that end. This rearrangement joins TRBV5-1 to TRBJ2-1, with 10 bases that match TRBD2. This CDR3 has 17 residues. Per the germline V gene, CDR1 is SGHRS and CDR2 is YFSETQ. V lost 1 base to trimming and J lost 3 bases; unmatched junction nucleotides: 7. The CDR3 sequence is CASSLPSLAGGYNEQFF. The sequenced CDR3 bases are TGCGCCAGCAGCTTGCCCTCCTTAGCGGGAGGCTACAATGAG.

This clone was found many times. The read terminates 3 residues ahead of where the CDR3 ends, so the germline J gene completes it. The V gene is TRBV19, the J gene TRBJ1-1; perhaps TRBD1 as D (5 bases). Germline V gene data show CDR1 as LNHDA and CDR2 as SQIVND (reference sequence). This CDR3 spans 13 amino acids. Trimming left V 8 bases short and J 1 base short, with 11 bases between. CDR3 loop: CASEGRGNTEAFF. The DNA read from the CDR3 is TGTGCCAGTGAGGGGAGGGGGAACACTGAA.